These 3 T cell receptor beta chains share one sample of origin, sequenced in a study of response to subunit inactivated influenza vaccine. TCRdb redid the calling of the RT-PCR reads with MiXCR, one entry per CDR3 protein. In the table there are 650,000 or so distinct CDR3 sequences, about 14% of which are singletons. Sequenced material: PBMCs from blood, taken about 14 days before vaccination. These receptors originate from a man aged 50-59 years who received an inactivated influenza vaccine.

In its sample, this clonotype was seen many times. The CDR3 loop reads CASSASDTQYF. CDR3 nucleotides: TGTGCCAGCAGCGCATCAGATACGCAGTATTTT. The V gene is TRBV7-2, the J gene TRBJ2-3, with D uncertain. V lost 5 bases to trimming and J lost 4 bases, with 4 bases between them. The CDR3 is 11 residues long. Germline loops: CDR1 SGHTA, CDR2 FQGNSA.

The V and J genes are TRBV19 and TRBJ2-1, with a weak D call TRBD2 (5 bases). Per the germline V gene, CDR1 is LNHDA and CDR2 is SQIVND (reference sequence). The CDR3 is 14 amino acids. Trimming cost V 7 bases and J 6 bases, with 16 bases left between them. CDR3 sequence reads: CASTNRVEGNEQFF. The CDR3 nucleotides read TGTGCCAGTACCAACCGGGTTGAGGGCAATGAGCAGTTCTTC. The full variable domain, in which reference TRBV19 and TRBJ2-1 provide the parts outside the CDR3, is DGGITQSPKYLFRKEGQNVTLSCEQNLNHDAMYWYRQDPGQGLRLIYYSQIVNDFQKGDIAEGYSVSREKKESFPLTVTSAQKNPTAFYLCASTNRVEGNEQFFGPGTRLTVL.

This clonotype appeared once. The V gene is TRBV20-1, the J gene TRBJ2-2; tentative D call: TRBD2 (5 bases). Germline CDR1 and CDR2: DFQATT and SNEGSKA (reference sequence). V lost 0 bases and J 0 bases, leaving 14 bases between the germline ends. CDR3 length: 17 residues. In nucleotides, the CDR3 is TGCAGTGCTAGAGATGTTAGCGAGTTCGCGAACACCGGGGAGCTGTTTTTT. Translation gives CSARDVSEFANTGELFF.